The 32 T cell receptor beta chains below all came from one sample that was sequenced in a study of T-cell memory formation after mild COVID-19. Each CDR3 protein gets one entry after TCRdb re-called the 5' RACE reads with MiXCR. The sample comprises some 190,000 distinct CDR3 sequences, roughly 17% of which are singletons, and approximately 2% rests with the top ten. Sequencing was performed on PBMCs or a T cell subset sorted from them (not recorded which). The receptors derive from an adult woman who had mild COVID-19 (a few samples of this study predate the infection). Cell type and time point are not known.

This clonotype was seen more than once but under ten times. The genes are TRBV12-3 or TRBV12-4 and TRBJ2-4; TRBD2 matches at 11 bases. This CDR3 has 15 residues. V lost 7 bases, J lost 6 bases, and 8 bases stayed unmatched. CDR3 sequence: CASKFSGRGRNIQYF. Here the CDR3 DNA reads TGTGCCAGCAAGTTTAGCGGGAGGGGCAGAAACATTCAGTACTTC.

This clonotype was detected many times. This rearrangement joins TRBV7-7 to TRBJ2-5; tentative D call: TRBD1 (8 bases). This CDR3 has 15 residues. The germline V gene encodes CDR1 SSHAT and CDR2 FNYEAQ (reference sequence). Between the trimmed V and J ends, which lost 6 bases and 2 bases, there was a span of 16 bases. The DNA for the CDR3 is TGTGCCAGCAGAGCTACAGGGGGACTACAAGAGACCCAGTACTTC. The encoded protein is CASRATGGLQETQYF.

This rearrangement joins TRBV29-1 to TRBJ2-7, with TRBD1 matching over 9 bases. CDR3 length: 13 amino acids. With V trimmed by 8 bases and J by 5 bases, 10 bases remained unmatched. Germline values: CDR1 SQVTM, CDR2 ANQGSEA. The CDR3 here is CSTWTGDINEQYF. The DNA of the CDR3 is TGCAGCACTTGGACAGGGGACATCAACGAGCAGTACTTC.

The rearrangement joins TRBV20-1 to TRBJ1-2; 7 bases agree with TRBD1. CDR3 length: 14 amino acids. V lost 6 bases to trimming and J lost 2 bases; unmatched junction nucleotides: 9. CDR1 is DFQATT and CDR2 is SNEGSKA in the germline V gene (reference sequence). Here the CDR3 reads CSAPKGATNYGYTF. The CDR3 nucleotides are TGCAGTGCCCCTAAGGGGGCAACCAACTATGGCTACACCTTC.

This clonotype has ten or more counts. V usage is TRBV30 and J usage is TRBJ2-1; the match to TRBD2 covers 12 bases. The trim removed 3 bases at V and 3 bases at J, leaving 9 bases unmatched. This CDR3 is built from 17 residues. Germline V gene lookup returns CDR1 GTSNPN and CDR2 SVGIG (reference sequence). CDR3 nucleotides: TGTGCCTGGAGACTTAAAACTAGCGGGAGGTACTACAATGAGCAGTTCTTC. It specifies CAWRLKTSGRYYNEQFF.

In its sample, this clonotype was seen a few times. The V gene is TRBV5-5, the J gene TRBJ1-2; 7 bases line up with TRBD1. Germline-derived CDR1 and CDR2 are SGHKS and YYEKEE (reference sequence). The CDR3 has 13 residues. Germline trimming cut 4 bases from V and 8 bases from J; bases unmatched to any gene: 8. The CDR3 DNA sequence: TGTGCCAGCAGCCCAACAGGGGACGGAGGCTACACCTTC. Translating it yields CASSPTGDGGYTF. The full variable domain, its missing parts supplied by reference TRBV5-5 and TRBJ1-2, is DAGVTQSPTHLIKTRGQQVTLRCSPISGHKSVSWYQQVLGQGPQFIFQYYEKEERGRGNFPDRFSARQFPNYSSELNVNALLLGDSALYLCASSPTGDGGYTFGSGTRLTVV.

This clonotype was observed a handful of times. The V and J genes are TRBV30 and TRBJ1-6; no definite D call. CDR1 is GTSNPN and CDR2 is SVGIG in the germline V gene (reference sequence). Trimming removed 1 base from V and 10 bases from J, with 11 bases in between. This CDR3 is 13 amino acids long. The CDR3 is CAWSAGVGSPLHF. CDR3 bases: TGTGCCTGGAGTGCCGGGGTTGGGTCACCCCTCCACTTT.

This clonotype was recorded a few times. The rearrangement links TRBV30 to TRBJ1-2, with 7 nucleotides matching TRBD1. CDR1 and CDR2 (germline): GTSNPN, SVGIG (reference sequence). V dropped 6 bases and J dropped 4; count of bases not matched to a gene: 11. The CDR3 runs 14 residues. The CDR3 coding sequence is TGTGCCTGCTCAGCCGGTGGGACAGTCTATGGCTACACCTTC. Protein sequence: CACSAGGTVYGYTF.

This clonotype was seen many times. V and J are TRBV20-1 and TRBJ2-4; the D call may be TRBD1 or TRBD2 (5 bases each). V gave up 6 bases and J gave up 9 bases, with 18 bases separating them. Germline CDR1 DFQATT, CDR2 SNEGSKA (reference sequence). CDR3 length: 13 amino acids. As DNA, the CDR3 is TGCAGTGCCATGACAGAAGTAGGAGGCATTCAGTACTTC. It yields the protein CSAMTEVGGIQYF.

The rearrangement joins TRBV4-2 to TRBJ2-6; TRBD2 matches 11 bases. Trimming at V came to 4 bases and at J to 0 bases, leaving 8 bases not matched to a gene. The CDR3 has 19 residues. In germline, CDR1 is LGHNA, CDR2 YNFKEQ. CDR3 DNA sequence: TGTGCCAGCAGCCGATGGGGACTAGCGGTAATCTCTGGGGCCAACGTCCTGACTTTC. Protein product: CASSRWGLAVISGANVLTF.

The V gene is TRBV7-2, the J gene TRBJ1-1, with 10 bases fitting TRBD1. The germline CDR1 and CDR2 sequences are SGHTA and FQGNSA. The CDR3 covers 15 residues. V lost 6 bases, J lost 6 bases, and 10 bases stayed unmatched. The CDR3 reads CASRPRDRGLAEAFF. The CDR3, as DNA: TGTGCCAGCAGACCTAGGGACAGGGGTCTGGCTGAAGCTTTCTTT.

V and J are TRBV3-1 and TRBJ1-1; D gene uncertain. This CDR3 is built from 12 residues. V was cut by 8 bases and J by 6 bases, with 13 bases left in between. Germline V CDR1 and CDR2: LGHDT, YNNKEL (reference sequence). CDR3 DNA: TGTGCCAGCTGCGACCCTGGCGCTGAAGCTTTCTTT. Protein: CASCDPGAEAFF.

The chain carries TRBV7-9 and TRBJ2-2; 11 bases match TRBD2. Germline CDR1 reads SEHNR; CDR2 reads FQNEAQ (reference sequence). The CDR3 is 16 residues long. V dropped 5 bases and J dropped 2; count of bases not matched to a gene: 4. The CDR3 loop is CASSTTSGTNTGELFF. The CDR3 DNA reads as TGTGCCAGCAGCACGACTAGCGGGACAAACACCGGGGAGCTGTTTTTT.

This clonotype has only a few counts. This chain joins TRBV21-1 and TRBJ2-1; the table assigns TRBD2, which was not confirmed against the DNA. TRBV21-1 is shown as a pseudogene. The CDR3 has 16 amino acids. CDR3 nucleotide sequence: TGTGCCAGCAGCGGGCGGGCCTCGGAGATCTACAATGAGCAGTTCTTC. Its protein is CASSGRASEIYNEQFF.

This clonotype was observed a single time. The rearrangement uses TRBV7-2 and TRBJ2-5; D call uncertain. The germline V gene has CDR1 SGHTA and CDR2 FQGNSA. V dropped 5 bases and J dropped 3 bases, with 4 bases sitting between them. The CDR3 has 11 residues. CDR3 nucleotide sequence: TGTGCCAGCAGCCACAAAGAGACCCAGTACTTC. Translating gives CASSHKETQYF.

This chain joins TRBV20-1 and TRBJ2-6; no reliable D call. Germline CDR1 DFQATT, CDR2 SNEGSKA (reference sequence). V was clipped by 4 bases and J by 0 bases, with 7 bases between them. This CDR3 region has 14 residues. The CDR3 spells CSAIRSSGANVLTF. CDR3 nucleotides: TGCAGTGCTATAAGGAGCTCTGGGGCCAACGTCCTGACTTTC.

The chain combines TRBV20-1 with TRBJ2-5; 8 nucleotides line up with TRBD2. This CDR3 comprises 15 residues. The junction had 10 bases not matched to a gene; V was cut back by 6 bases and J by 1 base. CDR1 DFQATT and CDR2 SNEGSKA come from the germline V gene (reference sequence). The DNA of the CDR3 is TGCAGTGCCCCCGACCATAGCGGGGCCCAAGAGACCCAGTACTTC. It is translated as CSAPDHSGAQETQYF.

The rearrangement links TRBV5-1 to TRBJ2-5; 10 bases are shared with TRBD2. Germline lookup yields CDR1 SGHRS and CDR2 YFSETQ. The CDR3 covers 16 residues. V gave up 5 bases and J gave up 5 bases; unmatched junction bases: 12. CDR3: CASRKNLAGVVETQYF. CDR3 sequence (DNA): TGCGCCAGCAGAAAGAACCTAGCGGGGGTTGTGGAGACCCAGTACTTC.

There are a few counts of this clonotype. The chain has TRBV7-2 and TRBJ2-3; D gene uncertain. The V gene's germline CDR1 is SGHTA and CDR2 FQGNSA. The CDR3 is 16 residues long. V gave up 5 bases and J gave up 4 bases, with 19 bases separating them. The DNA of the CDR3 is TGTGCCAGCAGCCTATGGACCGGTGTCATCGCAGATACGCAGTATTTT. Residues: CASSLWTGVIADTQYF. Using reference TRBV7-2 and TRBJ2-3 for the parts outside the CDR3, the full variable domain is GAGVSQSPSNKVTEKGKDVELRCDPISGHTALYWYRQSLGQGLEFLIYFQGNSAPDKSGLPSDRFSAERTGGSVSTLTIQRTQQEDSAVYLCASSLWTGVIADTQYFGPGTRLTVL.

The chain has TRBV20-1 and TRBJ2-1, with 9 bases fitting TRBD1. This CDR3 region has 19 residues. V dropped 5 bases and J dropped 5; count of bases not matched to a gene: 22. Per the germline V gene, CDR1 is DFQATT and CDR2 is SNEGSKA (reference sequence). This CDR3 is CSASRTGGSLVPYHNEQFF. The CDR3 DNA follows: TGCAGTGCTTCCCGTACAGGGGGCTCGTTAGTCCCATATCACAATGAGCAGTTCTTC.

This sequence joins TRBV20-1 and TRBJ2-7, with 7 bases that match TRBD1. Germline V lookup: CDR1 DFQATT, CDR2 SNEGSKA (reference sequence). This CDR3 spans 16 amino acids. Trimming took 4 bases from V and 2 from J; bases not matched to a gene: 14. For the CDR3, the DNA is TGCAGTGCTACCGGACCCGCTAACAGGGGAACCTACGAGCAGTACTTC. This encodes CSATGPANRGTYEQYF.

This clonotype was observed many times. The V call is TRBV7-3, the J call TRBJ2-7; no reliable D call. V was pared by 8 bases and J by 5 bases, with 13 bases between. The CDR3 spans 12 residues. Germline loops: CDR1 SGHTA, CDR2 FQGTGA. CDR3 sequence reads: CASYPSEDEQYF. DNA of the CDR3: TGTGCCAGCTACCCCTCAGAGGACGAGCAGTACTTC. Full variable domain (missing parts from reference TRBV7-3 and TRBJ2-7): GAGVSQTPSNKVTEKGKYVELRCDPISGHTALYWYRQSLGQGPEFLIYFQGTGAADDSGLPNDRFFAVRPEGSVSTLKIQRTERGDSAVYLCASYPSEDEQYFGPGTRLTVT.

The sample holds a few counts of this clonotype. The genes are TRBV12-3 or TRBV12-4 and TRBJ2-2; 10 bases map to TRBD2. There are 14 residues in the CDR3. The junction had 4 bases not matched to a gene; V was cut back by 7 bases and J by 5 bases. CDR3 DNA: TGTGCCAGCACAGCGACTAGCGGGACCGGGGAGCTGTTTTTT. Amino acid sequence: CASTATSGTGELFF.

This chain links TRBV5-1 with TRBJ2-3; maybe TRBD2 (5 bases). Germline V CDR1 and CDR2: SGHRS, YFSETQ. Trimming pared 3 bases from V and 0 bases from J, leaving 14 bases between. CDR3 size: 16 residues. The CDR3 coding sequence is TGCGCCAGCAGCTCGCGGGCCTCTCTAAGCACAGATACGCAGTATTTT. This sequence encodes CASSSRASLSTDTQYF.

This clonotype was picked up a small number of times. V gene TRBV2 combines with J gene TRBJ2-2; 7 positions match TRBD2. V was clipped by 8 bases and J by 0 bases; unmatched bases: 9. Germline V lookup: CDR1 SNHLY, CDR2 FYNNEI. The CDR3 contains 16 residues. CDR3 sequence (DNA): TGTGCCAGCGGTAAGGGAGGGGTTCCGAACACCGGGGAGCTGTTTTTT. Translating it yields CASGKGGVPNTGELFF.

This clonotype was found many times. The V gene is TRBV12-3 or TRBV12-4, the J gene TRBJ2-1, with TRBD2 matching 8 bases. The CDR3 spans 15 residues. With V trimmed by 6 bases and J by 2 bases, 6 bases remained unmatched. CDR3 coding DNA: TGTGCCAGCAGCGGGCCGGGAGGGCCCTACAATGAGCAGTTCTTC. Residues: CASSGPGGPYNEQFF.

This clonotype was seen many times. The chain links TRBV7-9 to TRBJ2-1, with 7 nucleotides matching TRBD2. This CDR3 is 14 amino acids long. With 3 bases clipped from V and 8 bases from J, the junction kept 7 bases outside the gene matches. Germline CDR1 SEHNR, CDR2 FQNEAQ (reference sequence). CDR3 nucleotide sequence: TGTGCCAGCAGCTTCCGTAGCGGGCCTTATGAGCAGTTCTTC. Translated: CASSFRSGPYEQFF.

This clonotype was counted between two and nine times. CDR3 in amino acids: CASSLGQTYNEQFF. The CDR3 region has the DNA TGCGCCAGCAGCCTGGGACAGACCTACAATGAGCAGTTCTTC. The chain recombines TRBV5-1 with TRBJ2-1; 7 bases map to TRBD1. The CDR3 runs to 14 residues. Germline V gene lookup returns CDR1 SGHRS and CDR2 YFSETQ. The J segment lost 2 bases and the V segment lost 4 bases, leaving 3 bases of the junction unmatched.

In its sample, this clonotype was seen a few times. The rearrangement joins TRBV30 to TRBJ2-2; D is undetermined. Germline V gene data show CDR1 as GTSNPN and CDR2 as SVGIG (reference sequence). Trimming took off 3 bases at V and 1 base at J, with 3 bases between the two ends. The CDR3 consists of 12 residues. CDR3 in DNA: TGTGCCTGGAGCGAGAACACCGGGGAGCTGTTTTTT. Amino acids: CAWSENTGELFF.

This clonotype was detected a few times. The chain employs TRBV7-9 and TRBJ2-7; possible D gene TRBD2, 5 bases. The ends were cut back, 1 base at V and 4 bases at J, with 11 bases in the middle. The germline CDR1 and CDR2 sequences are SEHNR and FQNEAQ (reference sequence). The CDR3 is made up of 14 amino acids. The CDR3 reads CASSLGGEWYEQYF. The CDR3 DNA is TGTGCCAGCAGCTTAGGTGGGGAGTGGTACGAGCAGTACTTC.

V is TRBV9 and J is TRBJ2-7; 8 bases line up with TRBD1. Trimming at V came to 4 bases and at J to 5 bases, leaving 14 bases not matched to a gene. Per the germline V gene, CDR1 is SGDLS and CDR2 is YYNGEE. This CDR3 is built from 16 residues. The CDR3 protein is CASSPPPPGQGHEQYF. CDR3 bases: TGTGCCAGCAGCCCCCCCCCGCCCGGACAGGGCCACGAGCAGTACTTC.

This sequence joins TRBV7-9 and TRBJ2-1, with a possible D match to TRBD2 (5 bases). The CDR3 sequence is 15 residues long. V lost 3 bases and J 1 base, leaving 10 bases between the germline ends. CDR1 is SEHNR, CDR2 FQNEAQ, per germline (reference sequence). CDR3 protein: CASSFRGSSYNEQFF. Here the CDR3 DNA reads TGTGCCAGCAGCTTCCGGGGATCATCCTACAATGAGCAGTTCTTC.